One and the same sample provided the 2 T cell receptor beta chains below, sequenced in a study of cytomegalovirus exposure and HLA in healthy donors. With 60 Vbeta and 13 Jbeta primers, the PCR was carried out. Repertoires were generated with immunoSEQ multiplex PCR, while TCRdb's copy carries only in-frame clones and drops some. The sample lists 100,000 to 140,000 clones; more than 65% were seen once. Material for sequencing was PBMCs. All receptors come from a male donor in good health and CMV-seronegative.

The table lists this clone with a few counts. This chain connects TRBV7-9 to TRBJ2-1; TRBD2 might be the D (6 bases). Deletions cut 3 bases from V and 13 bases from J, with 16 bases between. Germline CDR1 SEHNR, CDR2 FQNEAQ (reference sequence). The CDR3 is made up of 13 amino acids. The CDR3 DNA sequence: TGTGCCAGCAGCTTCGGCGGCGGGATAATTCAGTTCTTC. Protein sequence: CASSFGGGIIQFF.

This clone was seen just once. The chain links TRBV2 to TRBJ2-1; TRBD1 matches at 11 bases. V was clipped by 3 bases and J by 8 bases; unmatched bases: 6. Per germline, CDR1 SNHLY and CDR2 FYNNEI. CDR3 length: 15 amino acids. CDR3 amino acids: CASSDQGTGGDEQFF. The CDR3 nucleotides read TGTGCCAGCAGTGACCAAGGGACAGGGGGAGATGAGCAGTTCTTC.